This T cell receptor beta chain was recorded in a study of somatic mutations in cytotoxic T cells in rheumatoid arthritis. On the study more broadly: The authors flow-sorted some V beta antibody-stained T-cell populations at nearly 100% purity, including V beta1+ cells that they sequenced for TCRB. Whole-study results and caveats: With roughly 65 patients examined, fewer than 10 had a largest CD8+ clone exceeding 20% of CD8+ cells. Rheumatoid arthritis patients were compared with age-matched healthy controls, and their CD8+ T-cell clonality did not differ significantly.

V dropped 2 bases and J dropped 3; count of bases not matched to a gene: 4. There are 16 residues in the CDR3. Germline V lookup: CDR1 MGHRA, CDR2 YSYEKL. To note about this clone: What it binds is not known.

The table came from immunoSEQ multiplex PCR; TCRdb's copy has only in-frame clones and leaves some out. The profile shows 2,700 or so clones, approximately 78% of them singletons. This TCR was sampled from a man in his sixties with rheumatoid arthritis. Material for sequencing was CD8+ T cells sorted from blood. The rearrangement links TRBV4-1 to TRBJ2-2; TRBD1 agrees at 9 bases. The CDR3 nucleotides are TGCGCCAGCAGCCAAAGAGGACAGGGGTACACCGGGGAGCTGTTTTTT. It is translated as CASSQRGQGYTGELFF.